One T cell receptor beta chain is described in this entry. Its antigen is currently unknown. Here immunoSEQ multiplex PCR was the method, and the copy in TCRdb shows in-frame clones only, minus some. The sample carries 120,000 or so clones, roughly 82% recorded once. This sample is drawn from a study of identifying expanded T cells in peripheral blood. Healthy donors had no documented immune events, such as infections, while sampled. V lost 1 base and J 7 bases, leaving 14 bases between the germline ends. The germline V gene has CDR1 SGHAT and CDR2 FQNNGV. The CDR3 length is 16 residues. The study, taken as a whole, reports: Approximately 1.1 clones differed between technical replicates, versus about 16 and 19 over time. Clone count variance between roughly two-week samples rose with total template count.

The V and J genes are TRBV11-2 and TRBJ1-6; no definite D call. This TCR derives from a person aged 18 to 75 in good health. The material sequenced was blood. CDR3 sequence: CASSLGQRLGNSPLHF. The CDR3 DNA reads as TGTGCCAGCAGCTTAGGTCAACGCCTAGGGAATTCACCCCTCCACTTT.